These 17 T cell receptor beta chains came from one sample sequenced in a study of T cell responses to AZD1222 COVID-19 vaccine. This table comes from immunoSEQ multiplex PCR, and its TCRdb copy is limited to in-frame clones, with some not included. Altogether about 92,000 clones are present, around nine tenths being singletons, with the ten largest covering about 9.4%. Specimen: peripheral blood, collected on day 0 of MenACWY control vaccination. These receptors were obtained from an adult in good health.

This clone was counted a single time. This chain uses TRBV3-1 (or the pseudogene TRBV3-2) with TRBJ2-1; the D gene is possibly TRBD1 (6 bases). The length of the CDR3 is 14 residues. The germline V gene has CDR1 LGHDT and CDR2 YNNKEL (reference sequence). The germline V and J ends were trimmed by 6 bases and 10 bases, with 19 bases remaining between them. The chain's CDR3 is CASRGQFQGSEQFF. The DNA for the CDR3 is TGTGCCAGCAGAGGACAGTTTCAAGGAAGCGAGCAGTTCTTC.

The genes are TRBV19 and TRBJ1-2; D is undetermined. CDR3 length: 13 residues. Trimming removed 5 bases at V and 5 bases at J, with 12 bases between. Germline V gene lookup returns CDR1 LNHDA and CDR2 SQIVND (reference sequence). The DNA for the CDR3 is TGTGCCAGTAGTCGCGCAGGCGTTTATGGCTACACCTTC. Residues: CASSRAGVYGYTF.

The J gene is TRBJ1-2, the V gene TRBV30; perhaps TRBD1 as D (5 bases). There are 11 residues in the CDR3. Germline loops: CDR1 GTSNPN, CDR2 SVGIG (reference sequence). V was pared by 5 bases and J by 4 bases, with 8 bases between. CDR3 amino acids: CAWGTGYGYTF. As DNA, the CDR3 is TGTGCCTGGGGGACTGGCTATGGCTACACCTTC. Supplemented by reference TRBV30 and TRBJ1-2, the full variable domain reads SQTIHQWPATLVQPVGSPLSLECTVEGTSNPNLYWYRQAAGRGLQLLFYSVGIGQISSEVPQNLSASRPQDRQFILSSKKLLLSDSGFYLCAWGTGYGYTFGSGTRLTVV.

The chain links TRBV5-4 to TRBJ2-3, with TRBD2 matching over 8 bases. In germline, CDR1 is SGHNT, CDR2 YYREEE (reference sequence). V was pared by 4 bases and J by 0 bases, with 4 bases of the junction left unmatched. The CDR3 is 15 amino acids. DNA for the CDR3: TGTGCCAGCAGCGAGACTAGCGCGAGCACAGATACGCAGTATTTT. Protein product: CASSETSASTDTQYF.

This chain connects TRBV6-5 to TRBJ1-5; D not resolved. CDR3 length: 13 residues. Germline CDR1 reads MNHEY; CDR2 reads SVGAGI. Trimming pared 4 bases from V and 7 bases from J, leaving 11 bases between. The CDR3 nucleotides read TGTGCCAGCAGTTTTCGGGCTGGGCAGCCCCAGCATTTT. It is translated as CASSFRAGQPQHF.

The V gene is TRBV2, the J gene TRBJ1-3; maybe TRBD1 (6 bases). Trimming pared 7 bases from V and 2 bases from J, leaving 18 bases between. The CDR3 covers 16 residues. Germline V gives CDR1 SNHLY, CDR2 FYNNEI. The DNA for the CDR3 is TGTGCCAGCATGCGGAACAGGGATCTGACTGGAAACACCATATATTTT. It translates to CASMRNRDLTGNTIYF.

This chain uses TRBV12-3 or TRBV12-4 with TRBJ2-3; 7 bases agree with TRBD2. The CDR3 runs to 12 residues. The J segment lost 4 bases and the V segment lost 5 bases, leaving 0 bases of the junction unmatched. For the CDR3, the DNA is TGTGCCAGCAGTACTAGCGCAGATACGCAGTATTTT. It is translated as CASSTSADTQYF.

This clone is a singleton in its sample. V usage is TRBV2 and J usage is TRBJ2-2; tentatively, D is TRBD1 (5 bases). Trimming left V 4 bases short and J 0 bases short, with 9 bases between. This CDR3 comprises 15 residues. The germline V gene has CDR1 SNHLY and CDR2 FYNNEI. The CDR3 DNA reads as TGTGCCAGCAGTGTATCCAGGGCGAACACCGGGGAGCTGTTTTTT. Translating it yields CASSVSRANTGELFF.

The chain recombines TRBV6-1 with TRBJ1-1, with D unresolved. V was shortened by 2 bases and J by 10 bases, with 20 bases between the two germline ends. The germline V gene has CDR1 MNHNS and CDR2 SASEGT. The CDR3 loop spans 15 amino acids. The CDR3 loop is CASSESFGPGRGAFF. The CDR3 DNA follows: TGTGCCAGCAGTGAATCTTTTGGACCGGGCCGAGGAGCTTTCTTT.

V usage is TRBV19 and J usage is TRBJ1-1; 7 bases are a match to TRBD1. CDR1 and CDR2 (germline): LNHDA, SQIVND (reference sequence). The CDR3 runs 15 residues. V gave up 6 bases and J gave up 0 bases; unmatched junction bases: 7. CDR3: CASSLQGTLNTEAFF. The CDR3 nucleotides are TGTGCCAGTAGCCTACAGGGGACACTGAACACTGAAGCTTTCTTT.

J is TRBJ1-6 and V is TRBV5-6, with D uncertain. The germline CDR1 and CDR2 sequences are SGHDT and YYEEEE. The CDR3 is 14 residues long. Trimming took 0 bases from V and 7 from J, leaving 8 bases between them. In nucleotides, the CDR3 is TGTGCCAGCAGCTTGGTGTCCCCGAATTCACCCCTCCACTTT. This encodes CASSLVSPNSPLHF.

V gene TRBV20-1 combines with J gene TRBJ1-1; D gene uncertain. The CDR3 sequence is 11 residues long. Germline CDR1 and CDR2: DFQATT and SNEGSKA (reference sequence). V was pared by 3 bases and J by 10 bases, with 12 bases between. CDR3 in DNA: TGCAGTGCTAGGGTCTTGCGCCCAGCTTTCTTT. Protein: CSARVLRPAFF.

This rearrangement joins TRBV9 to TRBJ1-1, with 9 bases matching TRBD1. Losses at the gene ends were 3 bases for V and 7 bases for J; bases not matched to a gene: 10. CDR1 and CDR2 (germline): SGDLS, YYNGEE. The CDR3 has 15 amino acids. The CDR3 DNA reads TGTGCCAGCAGCGGTCCACAGGGGGCGACCGGTGAAGCTTTCTTT. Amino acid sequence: CASSGPQGATGEAFF.

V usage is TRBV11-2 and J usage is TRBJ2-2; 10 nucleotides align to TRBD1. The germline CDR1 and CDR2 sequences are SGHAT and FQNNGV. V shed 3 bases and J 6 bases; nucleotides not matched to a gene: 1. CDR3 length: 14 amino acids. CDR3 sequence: CASSFDRGPGELFF. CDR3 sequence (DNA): TGTGCCAGCAGCTTTGACAGGGGGCCCGGGGAGCTGTTTTTT.

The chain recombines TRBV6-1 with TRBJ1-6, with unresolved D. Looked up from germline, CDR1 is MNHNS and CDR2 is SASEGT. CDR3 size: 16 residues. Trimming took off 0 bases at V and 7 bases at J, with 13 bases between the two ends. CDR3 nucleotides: TGTGCCAGCAGTGAAGCAGTGGTCGGCCGCAATTCACCCCTCCACTTT. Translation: CASSEAVVGRNSPLHF.

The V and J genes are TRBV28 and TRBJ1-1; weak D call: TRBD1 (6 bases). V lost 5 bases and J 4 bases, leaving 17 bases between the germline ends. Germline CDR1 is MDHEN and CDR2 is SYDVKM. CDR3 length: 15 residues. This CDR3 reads CASSPLGGATTEAFF. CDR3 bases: TGTGCCAGCAGTCCTCTTGGGGGGGCGACCACTGAAGCTTTCTTT. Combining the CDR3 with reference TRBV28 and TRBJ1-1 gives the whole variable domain DVKVTQSSRYLVKRTGEKVFLECVQDMDHENMFWYRQDPGLGLRLIYFSYDVKMKEKGDIPEGYSVSREKKERFSLILESASTNQTSMYLCASSPLGGATTEAFFGQGTRLTVV.

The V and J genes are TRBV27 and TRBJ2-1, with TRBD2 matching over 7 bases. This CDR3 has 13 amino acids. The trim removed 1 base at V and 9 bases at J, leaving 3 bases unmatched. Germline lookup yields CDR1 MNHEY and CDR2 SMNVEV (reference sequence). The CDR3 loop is CASSLYGGGEQFF. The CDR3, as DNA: TGTGCCAGCAGTTTATATGGGGGGGGTGAGCAGTTCTTC.